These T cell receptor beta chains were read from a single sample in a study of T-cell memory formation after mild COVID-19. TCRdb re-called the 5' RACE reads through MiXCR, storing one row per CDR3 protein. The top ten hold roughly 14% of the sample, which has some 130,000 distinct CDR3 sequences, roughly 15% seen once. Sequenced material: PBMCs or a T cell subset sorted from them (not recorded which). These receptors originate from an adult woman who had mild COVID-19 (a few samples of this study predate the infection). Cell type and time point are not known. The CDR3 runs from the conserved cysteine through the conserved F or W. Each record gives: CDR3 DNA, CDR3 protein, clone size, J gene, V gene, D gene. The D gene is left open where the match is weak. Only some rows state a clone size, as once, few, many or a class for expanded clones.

TGCAGTGCTAGAACTAGCGGGGGGAGGGCAGATACGCAGTATTTT | CSARTSGGRADTQYF | few | TRBJ2-3 | TRBV20-1 | TRBD2
TGCAGCGTTGATGGGTCCGGGGGGTCCTACGAGCAGTACTTC | CSVDGSGGSYEQYF | few | TRBJ2-7 | TRBV29-1 | TRBD2
TGTGCCAGCAGCCCCCGAGGGGACGCCAAAAACATTCAGTACTTC | CASSPRGDAKNIQYF | few | TRBJ2-4 | TRBV11-2 | -
TGTGCCAGCAGCCAAGCTAGCGGAGTGGCAGATACGCAGTATTTT | CASSQASGVADTQYF | - | TRBJ2-3 | TRBV4-2 | TRBD2
TGTGCCAGCACCCAACGGACAGGCTATGGCTACACCTTC | CASTQRTGYGYTF | - | TRBJ1-2 | TRBV3-1 | TRBD1
TGCAGTGCTAGAGAGCCACGCCAGGGGAGTCAGCCCCAGCATTTT | CSAREPRQGSQPQHF | - | TRBJ1-5 | TRBV20-1 | -
TGCGCCAGCAGCCTTAGCGGGGGACGTTACGAGCAGTACTTC | CASSLSGGRYEQYF | - | TRBJ2-7 | TRBV5-1 | TRBD2
TGTGCCAGCAGCCGCCAGAGTCTTAATGAAAAACTGTTTTTT | CASSRQSLNEKLFF | - | TRBJ1-4 | TRBV4-2 | -
TGCGCCAGCAGCTTGGACGGGGTCGGCAATCAGCCCCAGCATTTT | CASSLDGVGNQPQHF | - | TRBJ1-5 | TRBV5-1 | -
TGCGCCAGCAGCCAAGCCCGGTATTGGTCGGACTATGGCTACACCTTC | CASSQARYWSDYGYTF | few | TRBJ1-2 | TRBV4-3 | -
TGTGCCAGCAGCCCCGGACAGGGCGGAGAAAAACTGTTTTTT | CASSPGQGGEKLFF | few | TRBJ1-4 | TRBV9 | TRBD1
TGTGCCAGCAGTGAATGGTCGTCGGGACTAGCGGGAGGGACAGATACGCAGTATTTT | CASSEWSSGLAGGTDTQYF | many | TRBJ2-3 | TRBV25-1 | TRBD2
TGTGCCAGCAGCCCAGGGACAGGGGGCAGTCCCTACGAGCAGTACTTC | CASSPGTGGSPYEQYF | few | TRBJ2-7 | TRBV7-3 | TRBD1
TGTGCCACCAGTGATGGTAGGGCTAGCGGGAGGCTATCCTACGAGCAGTACTTC | CATSDGRASGRLSYEQYF | - | TRBJ2-7 | TRBV24-1 | TRBD2
TGTGCCAGCAGCCAAGATTTCGATAGCGGGAGGCCTGGGGAGACCCAGTACTTC | CASSQDFDSGRPGETQYF | - | TRBJ2-5 | TRBV4-2 | TRBD2
TGCGCCAGCAGCTGGACAGGGGAGGCGCCTGAAGCTTTCTTT | CASSWTGEAPEAFF | - | TRBJ1-1 | TRBV5-1 | TRBD1
TGTGCCAGCAGCTTCCTAGGACCGGCGAACATTCAGTACTTC | CASSFLGPANIQYF | - | TRBJ2-4 | TRBV7-8 | -
TGTGCCACCCAGCGGAACACAGATACGCAGTATTTT | CATQRNTDTQYF | - | TRBJ2-3 | TRBV28 | -
TGCAGCGTTGAAGATGAGGGGTCCCCCTACGAGCAGTACTTC | CSVEDEGSPYEQYF | many | TRBJ2-7 | TRBV29-1 | -
TGTGCCAGCAGCTTTGAGGGTATTTGCTTCTTT | CASSFEGICFF | - | TRBJ1-1 | TRBV7-9 | -
TGTGCCTGGACCCTCCTCCGGAACACTGAAGCTTTCTTT | CAWTLLRNTEAFF | - | TRBJ1-1 | TRBV30 | -
TGTGCCAGCAGCCGGTCGAGGGGTAGTAACACTGAAGCTTTCTTT | CASSRSRGSNTEAFF | few | TRBJ1-1 | TRBV7-8 | -
TGTGCCAGTTCAACAGGGACAACAAGCTACGAGCAGTACTTC | CASSTGTTSYEQYF | - | TRBJ2-7 | TRBV9 | -
TGTGCCTCTGCTTCAGGGGATGTCGAGACCCAGTACTTC | CASASGDVETQYF | many | TRBJ2-5 | TRBV15 | -
TGTGCCAGCTCCCCGGGACAGGGTGGTTCACCCCTCCACTTT | CASSPGQGGSPLHF | - | TRBJ1-6 | TRBV12-3/TRBV12-4 | TRBD1
TGTGCCACCAGTTCCGGACGCCCAGATACGCAGTATTTT | CATSSGRPDTQYF | few | TRBJ2-3 | TRBV24-1 | -
TGTGCCAGCAGCACCAGGACAGGTGGCTATGGCTACACCTTC | CASSTRTGGYGYTF | - | TRBJ1-2 | TRBV9 | TRBD1
TGTGCCACCAGCATTCTACTCAGGGAGACCCAGTACTTC | CATSILLRETQYF | few | TRBJ2-5 | TRBV28 | -